This T cell receptor (beta chain) was captured in a study of shared clonotypes between healthy human individuals. The unsorted PBMC replicate PCRs were performed with about 0.3 ug DNA, 32,000 or so T cell genomes. Authors' processing steps: Filtering differed, since immunoSEQ gave only junction sequences and no quality scores. This table comes from immunoSEQ multiplex PCR, and its TCRdb copy is limited to in-frame clones, with some not included. The D gene and trimming were derived from the DNA, and the V and J assignments and clone size from that table. The sample lists hundreds of thousands of clones; 70% to 80% were seen once. This CDR3 contains 15 residues. With V trimmed by 6 bases and J by 1 base, 7 bases remained unmatched. Germline CDR1 and CDR2: LNHDA and SQIVND (reference sequence).

The rearrangement links TRBV19 to TRBJ1-2; 8 bases align to TRBD1. The sequence derives from a middle-aged woman in good health. Some clones in this sample may be carry-over from other donors' samples. The specimen was PBMCs. The CDR3 sequence is CASRHRDRSNYGYTF. For the CDR3, the DNA is TGTGCCAGTAGACACCGGGACAGGAGTAACTATGGCTACACCTTC.